These 5 T cell receptor beta chains originate from one sample sequenced in a study of blood T cell repertoires in COVID-19. TCRdb's copy holds only in-frame clones and misses some; the assay was immunoSEQ multiplex PCR. This sample has approximately 170,000 clones, with approximately 87% found just once. Sample: peripheral blood. Receptors were obtained from a young man with active or convalescent COVID-19.

The chain couples TRBV30 to TRBJ2-7, with 8 bases matching TRBD2. The J segment lost 2 bases and the V segment lost 3 bases, leaving 9 bases of the junction unmatched. CDR3 length equals 15 residues. CDR1 GTSNPN and CDR2 SVGIG come from the germline V gene (reference sequence). CDR3 protein: CAWRRSGSNAYEQYF. The CDR3 DNA follows: TGTGCCTGGAGAAGGAGCGGGAGTAACGCCTACGAGCAGTACTTC.

This chain links TRBV6-1 with TRBJ1-5, with D hard to call. The CDR3 runs 16 residues. Trimming removed 2 bases at V and 2 bases at J, with 13 bases between. The V gene's germline CDR1 is MNHNS and CDR2 SASEGT. The chain's CDR3 is CASSERQANRNQPQHF. CDR3 coding DNA: TGTGCCAGCAGTGAACGGCAGGCCAACCGCAATCAGCCCCAGCATTTT.

The sample holds one count of this clone. J is TRBJ2-2 and V is TRBV19; D may be TRBD2 (6 bases). V was trimmed by 4 bases and J by 4 bases, leaving 10 bases between them. Germline V gives CDR1 LNHDA, CDR2 SQIVND (reference sequence). The length of the CDR3 is 14 residues. The CDR3 DNA sequence: TGTGCCAGTAGTAGGAGGGAACTCACCGGGGAGCTGTTTTTT. Encoded protein: CASSRRELTGELFF.

This clone has a single count. The gene calls are TRBV9 and TRBJ2-2; a possible D gene is TRBD1 (6 bases). V lost 4 bases, J lost 4 bases, and 11 bases lay in between. This CDR3 contains 14 residues. Germline values: CDR1 SGDLS, CDR2 YYNGEE. CDR3 in DNA: TGTGCCAGCAGCCCATACAGGGCCACCGGGGAGCTGTTTTTT. It translates to CASSPYRATGELFF.

This chain joins TRBV15 and TRBJ1-3; TRBD1 matches at 7 bases. V was clipped by 6 bases and J by 2 bases; unmatched bases: 1. Germline CDR1 and CDR2: LNHNV and YYDKDF (reference sequence). The CDR3 sequence is 13 residues long. The CDR3 bases are TGTGCCACCAGAACAGGGGCTGGAAACACCATATATTTT. Translation: CATRTGAGNTIYF.